One sample yielded the 28 T cell receptor beta chains listed below, sequenced in a study of T cell responses to AZD1222 COVID-19 vaccine. Produced via immunoSEQ multiplex PCR; TCRdb's table is partial and in-frame only. The table shows around 140,000 clones, with roughly 92% occurring only once. The sample here was peripheral blood, taken on day 0 of AZD1222 vaccination. The receptors come from an adult in good health.

This chain connects TRBV27 to TRBJ2-7; TRBD2 aligns across 7 bases. Germline V gives CDR1 MNHEY, CDR2 SMNVEV (reference sequence). The CDR3 runs to 16 residues. Germline trimming cut 0 bases from V and 2 bases from J; bases unmatched to any gene: 7. DNA of the CDR3: TGTGCCAGCAGTTTATCGTGGCCGGGACTAACCTACGAGCAGTACTTC. Its translation: CASSLSWPGLTYEQYF.

The V call is TRBV20-1, the J call TRBJ2-5; D gene uncertain. This CDR3 contains 10 residues. The V and J ends lost 3 bases and 5 bases respectively, with 4 bases between them. The V gene's germline CDR1 is DFQATT and CDR2 SNEGSKA (reference sequence). CDR3 in amino acids: CSARGETQYF. CDR3 bases: TGCAGTGCTAGGGGGGAGACCCAGTACTTC.

The chain combines TRBV28 with TRBJ2-7; 7 nucleotides agree with TRBD2. The length of the CDR3 is 15 residues. The germline CDR1 and CDR2 sequences are MDHEN and SYDVKM. Trimming at V came to 3 bases and at J to 3 bases, leaving 8 bases not matched to a gene. The CDR3 DNA is TGTGCCAGCAGTTTTCAAGGCGGGAGTTACTACGAGCAGTACTTC. Amino acid sequence: CASSFQGGSYYEQYF.

The chain uses TRBV6-5 and TRBJ2-5, with 7 bases fitting TRBD2. Losses at the gene ends were 7 bases for V and 3 bases for J; bases not matched to a gene: 11. From germline, CDR1 is MNHEY and CDR2 SVGAGI. The CDR3 totals 15 residues. As DNA, the CDR3 is TGTGCCAGCACGCTCACCGCGGGGGTGGAAGAGACCCAGTACTTC. Translating it yields CASTLTAGVEETQYF.

The chain recombines TRBV6-5 with TRBJ1-1; D is perhaps TRBD1 (6 bases). The CDR3 is 15 residues long. V lost 6 bases to trimming and J lost 0 bases, with 14 bases between them. CDR1 and CDR2 from the germline V gene are MNHEY and SVGAGI. This CDR3 is CASSRTGQMNTEAFF. DNA of the CDR3: TGTGCCAGCAGCCGAACGGGACAAATGAACACTGAAGCTTTCTTT.

V is TRBV5-4 and J is TRBJ2-2; possibly TRBD2 for D (5 bases). Germline V CDR1 and CDR2: SGHNT, YYREEE (reference sequence). The CDR3 runs to 15 residues. V was shortened by 0 bases and J by 3 bases, with 9 bases between the two germline ends. The CDR3 DNA follows: TGTGCCAGCAGCTTGGGGACTGCGTACACCGGGGAGCTGTTTTTT. Its protein is CASSLGTAYTGELFF.

V is TRBV13 and J is TRBJ2-3; TRBD2 might be the D (6 bases). There are 15 residues in the CDR3. Germline CDR1 PRHDT, CDR2 FYEKMQ (reference sequence). V was cut by 3 bases and J by 3 bases, with 13 bases left in between. CDR3 DNA sequence: TGTGCCAGCAGCTTTTATAGCGGAGGGACAGATACGCAGTATTTT. This sequence encodes CASSFYSGGTDTQYF.

For this clone: This sample includes further DNA sequences coding for the same CDR3. The V gene is TRBV7-2, the J gene TRBJ2-7, with D unresolved. CDR1 SGHTA and CDR2 FQGNSA come from the germline V gene. The CDR3 covers 12 residues. V was trimmed by 3 bases and J by 0 bases, leaving 3 bases between them. CDR3 bases: TGTGCCAGCAGCTTGAGCTCCTACGAGCAGTACTTC. This translates into CASSLSSYEQYF.

The chain combines TRBV6-5 with TRBJ1-6; no clear D. Germline CDR1 is MNHEY and CDR2 is SVGAGI. V gave up 8 bases and J gave up 7 bases, with 15 bases separating them. The CDR3 is 14 residues long. CDR3 residues: CASGDGPVNSPLHF. The CDR3 bases are TGTGCCAGCGGGGATGGACCCGTAAATTCACCCCTCCACTTT.

V gene TRBV6-5 combines with J gene TRBJ2-3; D is undetermined. CDR1 is MNHEY, CDR2 SVGAGI, per germline. The ends were cut back, 6 bases at V and 0 bases at J, with 10 bases in the middle. The CDR3 consists of 14 residues. The CDR3 protein is CASRILRSTDTQYF. The DNA of the CDR3 is TGTGCCAGCAGGATACTGAGGAGCACAGATACGCAGTATTTT.

This chain connects TRBV7-9 to TRBJ1-2, with TRBD1 matching 7 bases. Germline V gives CDR1 SEHNR, CDR2 FQNEAQ (reference sequence). This CDR3 has 17 amino acids. The V and J ends lost 4 bases and 4 bases, in that order; junction bases with no gene match: 15. CDR3 coding DNA: TGTGCCAGCAGCTCCAGGACAGGAAGATACGTCACCTATGGCTACACCTTC. Amino acids: CASSSRTGRYVTYGYTF.

The chain has TRBV5-1 and TRBJ1-2, with D possibly TRBD1 on 6 matching bases. The germline CDR1 and CDR2 sequences are SGHRS and YFSETQ. The V end was cut by 0 bases, the J end by 8 bases, with 17 bases between. The CDR3 loop spans 15 amino acids. For the CDR3, the DNA is TGCGCCAGCAGCTTGGGTATGACGGGGGCTAGCGGCTACACCTTC. Translated, it gives CASSLGMTGASGYTF.

The chain links TRBV2 to TRBJ2-5; D remains unclear. From germline, CDR1 is SNHLY and CDR2 FYNNEI. Trimming cost V 0 bases and J 3 bases, with 2 bases left between them. The CDR3 covers 12 residues. Here the CDR3 reads CASSEAEETQYF. DNA for the CDR3: TGTGCCAGCAGTGAAGCTGAAGAGACCCAGTACTTC.

The rearrangement uses TRBV6-6 and TRBJ2-7; 7 bases map to TRBD2. The CDR3 has 14 amino acids. Germline values: CDR1 MNHNY, CDR2 SVGAGI (reference sequence). Losses at the gene ends were 5 bases for V and 7 bases for J; bases not matched to a gene: 11. DNA of the CDR3: TGTGCCAGCAGTGCCCCTAGCGGCGGGGGAGAGCAGTACTTC. Residues: CASSAPSGGGEQYF.

The chain recombines TRBV29-1 with TRBJ1-1; TRBD1 is a possible D gene (5 bases). This CDR3 contains 12 residues. The germline V gene has CDR1 SQVTM and CDR2 ANQGSEA. V lost 7 bases to trimming and J lost 1 base, with 10 bases between them. Here the CDR3 reads CSAPGRNTEAFF. CDR3 nucleotides: TGCAGCGCCCCAGGGAGGAACACTGAAGCTTTCTTT.

The J gene is TRBJ1-2, the V gene TRBV18; 7 nucleotides match TRBD1. This CDR3 is built from 16 residues. J was trimmed by 5 bases and V by 2 bases; bases with no gene match: 11. Germline values: CDR1 KGHSH, CDR2 LQKENI. The CDR3 bases are TGTGCCAGCTCACCAACTGGCGGACAGGAATCATATGGCTACACCTTC. Translation: CASSPTGGQESYGYTF.

In this sample, this clone turned up a few times. The chain is built from TRBV11-2 and TRBJ1-6, with TRBD1 matching 8 bases. The CDR3 contains 16 residues. Looked up from germline, CDR1 is SGHAT and CDR2 is FQNNGV. The V segment lost 0 bases and the J segment 6 bases; nucleotides outside the gene matches: 4. CDR3 sequence reads: CASSLDPGQGNSPLHF. The CDR3 DNA reads as TGTGCCAGCAGCTTAGACCCCGGACAGGGTAATTCACCCCTCCACTTT.

This rearrangement joins TRBV18 to TRBJ1-2; D remains unclear. This CDR3 region has 13 residues. Germline lookup yields CDR1 KGHSH and CDR2 LQKENI. Trimming took off 5 bases at V and 2 bases at J, with 9 bases between the two ends. The CDR3 loop reads CASSADTNYGYTF. In nucleotides, the CDR3 is TGTGCCAGCTCAGCTGACACAAACTATGGCTACACCTTC.

The V gene is TRBV7-2, the J gene TRBJ2-5; D is ambiguous. The V end lost 0 bases, the J end lost 3 bases, and 5 bases lay between the germline ends. The CDR3 extends over 13 amino acids. The germline gives CDR1 SGHTA, CDR2 FQGNSA. CDR3: CASSLAKEETQYF. In DNA, the CDR3 is TGTGCCAGCAGCTTAGCTAAGGAAGAGACCCAGTACTTC.

The chain uses TRBV7-9 and TRBJ2-7; 10 bases align to TRBD1. V shed 0 bases, J shed 0 bases, and the junction held 2 bases outside the gene matches. This CDR3 contains 16 residues. Germline CDR1 reads SEHNR; CDR2 reads FQNEAQ (reference sequence). The CDR3 DNA sequence: TGTGCCAGCAGCTTAGCCGGGACAGGGGTCTCCTACGAGCAGTACTTC. Protein sequence: CASSLAGTGVSYEQYF.

The chain links TRBV5-1 to TRBJ1-5, with TRBD1 matching 12 bases. V was clipped by 4 bases and J by 1 base; unmatched bases: 9. There are 18 residues in the CDR3. Per germline, CDR1 SGHRS and CDR2 YFSETQ. CDR3 sequence: CASSPGTGGRESNQPQHF. The DNA of the CDR3 is TGCGCCAGCAGCCCCGGGACAGGGGGCAGGGAGAGCAATCAGCCCCAGCATTTT.

The genes are TRBV11-2 and TRBJ2-3; 9 bases match TRBD1. Germline V gene lookup returns CDR1 SGHAT and CDR2 FQNNGV. The CDR3 loop spans 18 amino acids. Unmatched junction bases numbered 11, after V lost 4 bases and J lost 0 bases. CDR3 in DNA: TGTGCCAGCAGCTCCCAAGGGGGACAGGGAGGGAGCACAGATACGCAGTATTTT. Translating gives CASSSQGGQGGSTDTQYF.

This clone showed up just once. The rearrangement uses TRBV5-1 and TRBJ1-4; TRBD1 matches 7 bases. V shed 0 bases, J shed 6 bases, and the junction held 5 bases outside the gene matches. This CDR3 comprises 15 residues. The germline V gene encodes CDR1 SGHRS and CDR2 YFSETQ. The CDR3, as DNA: TGCGCCAGCAGCTTGGGTGAGACAGGGTATGAAAAACTGTTTTTT. Residues: CASSLGETGYEKLFF.

The V call is TRBV6-5, the J call TRBJ1-1; D is perhaps TRBD1 (5 bases). With 6 bases removed from V and 5 bases from J, the gap between germline ends came to 16 bases. The germline V gene encodes CDR1 MNHEY and CDR2 SVGAGI. The CDR3 extends over 14 amino acids. For the CDR3, the DNA is TGTGCCAGCAGGGCCGGGGGGGGATGGACTGAAGCTTTCTTT. As protein: CASRAGGGWTEAFF.

The chain has TRBV7-9 and TRBJ1-1, with 8 bases fitting TRBD1. CDR1 is SEHNR and CDR2 is FQNEAQ in the germline V gene (reference sequence). Trimming cost V 6 bases and J 2 bases; bases outside gene matches: 17. CDR3 size: 18 residues. Written as DNA, the CDR3 is TGTGCCAGCAGGGCGGACAGGGACTACCATAGTACAAACACTGAAGCTTTCTTT. It specifies CASRADRDYHSTNTEAFF.

The rearrangement links TRBV28 to TRBJ1-5; 8 bases are shared with TRBD1. The CDR3 has 14 amino acids. The J segment lost 6 bases and the V segment lost 6 bases, leaving 7 bases of the junction unmatched. Germline V gene data show CDR1 as MDHEN and CDR2 as SYDVKM. CDR3 sequence reads: CASSSQTGVQPQHF. In DNA, the CDR3 is TGTGCCAGCAGCAGCCAGACAGGGGTTCAGCCCCAGCATTTT.

The chain joins TRBV7-2 to TRBJ2-1, with D tentatively TRBD2 (6 bases). Per germline, CDR1 SGHTA and CDR2 FQGNSA. This CDR3 contains 13 residues. V was pared by 3 bases and J by 7 bases, with 10 bases between. The DNA of the CDR3 is TGTGCCAGCAGCTTCTATAGCGGAAATGAGCAGTTCTTC. Its protein product is CASSFYSGNEQFF.

The rearrangement links TRBV5-1 to TRBJ2-1; the match to TRBD2 covers 8 bases. The J segment lost 7 bases and the V segment lost 5 bases, leaving 8 bases of the junction unmatched. Germline CDR1 SGHRS, CDR2 YFSETQ. The CDR3 is made up of 14 amino acids. DNA for the CDR3: TGCGCCAGCAGGTGGGCGGGGGGTTCGAATGAGCAGTTCTTC. It yields the protein CASRWAGGSNEQFF.